Sequencing of this T cell receptor (beta chain) was carried out in a study of T cells in Graves' hyperthyroidism and ophthalmopathy. To note about this clonotype: Its target is unknown.

The germline V and J ends were trimmed by 7 bases and 0 bases, with 4 bases remaining between them. CDR1 and CDR2 from the germline V gene are MNHNS and SASEGT. The CDR3 length is 12 residues. Amplification of TCR beta CDR3 regions was performed using RNA transcripts as template. TCR CDR3 underwent first-round RT-PCR with the HTBI primer set. TCRdb fed the multiplex PCR reads into MiXCR, producing one record per CDR3 protein. The sample lists about 290,000 distinct CDR3 sequences; about a sixth were seen once. Findings and limits, study-wide: Classification by a 13 V-J model distinguished ophthalmopathy from stable hyperthyroidism. The majority of expanded thyroid clonotypes above 0.001 also appeared in blood.

This chain uses TRBV6-1 with TRBJ1-5; D unclear. Specimen: blood. The receptor was derived from a woman aged 55-69 years with Graves' ophthalmopathy. The CDR3 region is CASMGSNQPQHF. CDR3 nucleotides: TGTGCCAGCATGGGTAGCAATCAGCCCCAGCATTTT.